This T cell receptor (beta chain) emerged from a study of T cell responses to AZD1222 COVID-19 vaccine. General observations from the study: A mostly white British donor set with more females was recruited, and clonal diversity was possibly underestimated. Distributed over spike, vaccine-associated CD4 TCRs predominated at 160-218 and 743-854.

Clones were sequenced by immunoSEQ multiplex PCR, and TCRdb holds only the in-frame ones, with some missing. The table records about 78,000 clones, around four fifths of them present only once. The CDR3 runs to 12 residues. Germline-derived CDR1 and CDR2 are SEHNR and FQNEAQ (reference sequence). V lost 3 bases to trimming and J lost 4 bases, with 7 bases between them. This clone was detected only a few times. Its specificity is unknown. This TCR was sampled from an adult in good health. The rearrangement joins TRBV7-9 to TRBJ2-7; D gene unclear. Material: peripheral blood, obtained on day 0 of AZD1222 vaccination. The CDR3 DNA reads TGTGCCAGCAGCTTGACGGATTACGAGCAGTACTTC. Protein product: CASSLTDYEQYF.